Sequencing of this T cell receptor (beta chain) was carried out in a study of blood T cells in healthy people across ages. Regarding the study as a whole: Whereas aged donors had fewer naive CD4+ cells, long-lived donors had more of them and higher diversity.

The CDR3 is made up of 16 amino acids. Germline V gene sequence: CDR1 SGHRS, CDR2 YFSETQ. There are a few counts of this clonotype. What it binds is not known. The study isolated at least 7 million PBMCs from each sample. Sample-barcoded 5' priming and a J-beta primer mix drove a second PCR of 7 to 11 cycles. Each TCR beta cDNA got a 12-nucleotide random molecular identifier. TCRdb independently ran MiXCR on the 5' RACE reads; one entry per CDR3 protein. The sample contains approximately 800,000 distinct CDR3 sequences, under 40% of which appear only once. V and J are TRBV5-1 and TRBJ2-1, with TRBD2 matching over 7 bases. The J call may not be correct, given that the DNA end is closer to TRBJ2-7. This receptor was taken from a man aged 18 to 35 in good health. The sequenced sample consisted of blood. The CDR3: CASSPGTTSSYNEQYF. Here the CDR3 DNA reads TGCGCCAGCAGCCCCGGGACTACTAGCTCCTACAATGAGCAGTACTTC.